A single sample is the source of the 20 T cell receptor beta chains below, sequenced in a study of blood T cells in healthy people across ages. Together with a sample-barcoded 5' primer, a J-beta primer mix was included in a second PCR lasting about 7 to 11 cycles. TCRdb called the 5' RACE reads again in MiXCR, with one record for every CDR3 protein. The sample records hundreds of thousands of distinct CDR3 sequences, about three fifths being singletons. Material: blood. The origin of the receptors is a man aged 30 to 39 in good health.

The J gene is TRBJ2-1, the V gene TRBV4-3; D remains ambiguous. The CDR3 runs to 17 residues. Trimming left V 0 bases short and J 2 bases short, with 14 bases between. Per germline, CDR1 LGHNA and CDR2 YSLEER. The CDR3, as DNA: TGCGCCAGCAGCCAAGATGAGGCCAGGACCCCCTACAATGAGCAGTTCTTC. This gives the protein CASSQDEARTPYNEQFF.

Comments on this clonotype: The junction departs from the called germline gene at one end, perhaps through a read error. CDR3 nucleotide sequence: TGTGCCAGCAGTTACACAGGCAGCTCCTACTATGAGCAGTTCTTC. Its translation is CASSYTGSSYYEQFF. The chain combines TRBV27 with TRBJ2-1; maybe TRBD1 (5 bases). CDR1 and CDR2 (germline): MNHEY, SMNVEV (reference sequence). The CDR3 runs to 15 residues.

This rearrangement joins TRBV10-3 to TRBJ2-6; perhaps D is TRBD1 or TRBD2 (6 bases each). Trimming pared 4 bases from V and 7 bases from J, leaving 20 bases between. Germline V gene sequence: CDR1 ENHRY, CDR2 SYGVKD. The CDR3 length is 17 residues. The CDR3 nucleotides read TGTGCCATCAGTGGGGGGGCGGTAACAGGGAATGCCAACGTCCTGACTTTC. Its protein product is CAISGGAVTGNANVLTF.

This clonotype was seen a few times. This chain connects TRBV7-6 to TRBJ1-1; 10 positions match TRBD1. The CDR3 loop spans 15 amino acids. With 3 bases clipped from V and 3 bases from J, the junction kept 4 bases outside the gene matches. Germline values: CDR1 SGHVS, CDR2 FNYEAQ. CDR3 loop: CASSLRGQGYTEAFF. CDR3 sequence (DNA): TGTGCCAGCAGCTTGAGGGGACAGGGGTACACTGAAGCTTTCTTT.

V usage is TRBV12-3 or TRBV12-4 and J usage is TRBJ2-5; D perhaps matches TRBD2 (5 bases). The DNA end lines up better with TRBJ2-7; the J call may be wrong. The CDR3 loop spans 13 amino acids. Written as DNA, the CDR3 is TGTGCCAGCAGTTTGTTAGGACTCAACGAGCAGTACTTC. This translates into CASSLLGLNEQYF.

J is TRBJ2-4 and V is TRBV20-1; 8 bases map to TRBD2. The ends lost 4 bases at V and 13 bases at J; junction bases unmatched: 12. Germline V gene data show CDR1 as DFQATT and CDR2 as SNEGSKA (reference sequence). This CDR3 is 13 amino acids long. The CDR3 coding sequence is TGCAGTGCTACCCCCGGGAGGGAGGAGATCCAGTACTTC. Translated: CSATPGREEIQYF.

This clonotype was counted at least ten times. This chain connects TRBV28 to TRBJ2-7; D possibly uses TRBD1 or TRBD2 (7 bases each). This CDR3 spans 14 amino acids. The ends were cut back, 5 bases at V and 5 bases at J, with 16 bases in the middle. The germline V gene encodes CDR1 MDHEN and CDR2 SYDVKM. In nucleotides, the CDR3 is TGTGCCAGCAGTCTACCAGGGGGGGTGAACGAGCAGTACTTC. As protein: CASSLPGGVNEQYF.

J is TRBJ1-6 and V is TRBV10-3; 8 bases map to TRBD1. There are 13 residues in the CDR3. V lost 7 bases to trimming and J lost 9 bases; unmatched junction nucleotides: 5. Germline CDR1 and CDR2: ENHRY and SYGVKD. The CDR3 loop is CAINPGQGSPLHF. The CDR3 coding sequence is TGTGCCATCAACCCAGGACAGGGTTCACCCCTCCACTTT.

The genes are TRBV5-1 and TRBJ2-1, with D hard to call. The CDR3 is 14 amino acids. Per the germline V gene, CDR1 is SGHRS and CDR2 is YFSETQ. V lost 7 bases and J 9 bases, leaving 20 bases between the germline ends. The CDR3 nucleotides read TGCGCCAGCGAGTTTGGGGATCAAGCTGGTGAGCAGTTCTTC. This encodes CASEFGDQAGEQFF. Based on the CDR3 plus reference TRBV5-1 and TRBJ2-1, the full variable domain is KAGVTQTPRYLIKTRGQQVTLSCSPISGHRSVSWYQQTPGQGLQFLFEYFSETQRNKGNFPGRFSGRQFSNSRSEMNVSTLELGDSALYLCASEFGDQAGEQFFGPGTRLTVL.

The chain uses TRBV18 and TRBJ1-2, with D maybe TRBD1 (6 bases). V lost 2 bases, J lost 6 bases, and 13 bases lay in between. The germline V gene encodes CDR1 KGHSH and CDR2 LQKENI. This CDR3 contains 14 residues. In nucleotides, the CDR3 is TGTGCCAGCTCACCATACGGGGGCGCGGATGGCTACACCTTC. Translating it yields CASSPYGGADGYTF.

The rearrangement uses TRBV20-1 and TRBJ1-4; 11 bases are shared with TRBD1. The CDR3 has 15 amino acids. J gave up 7 bases and V 4 bases, and 8 bases lay outside the gene matches. The germline V gene has CDR1 DFQATT and CDR2 SNEGSKA (reference sequence). This chain's CDR3 is CSANPGTGGSEKLFF. CDR3 coding DNA: TGCAGTGCTAATCCCGGGACAGGGGGGTCTGAAAAACTGTTTTTT.

CDR3 residues: CASSFIRGERTDTQYF. The CDR3 DNA sequence: TGTGCCAGCAGCTTTATCAGGGGAGAACGCACAGATACGCAGTATTTT. V and J are TRBV7-8 and TRBJ2-3; a possible D gene is TRBD1 (6 bases). The germline V gene encodes CDR1 SGHVS and CDR2 FQNEAQ. The CDR3 consists of 16 residues. Deletions cut 3 bases from V and 1 base from J, with 14 bases between.

This clonotype was recorded many times. The rearrangement joins TRBV20-1 to TRBJ2-7, with 11 bases that match TRBD2. V gave up 6 bases and J gave up 3 bases; unmatched junction bases: 22. The CDR3 consists of 19 residues. CDR1 is DFQATT and CDR2 is SNEGSKA in the germline V gene (reference sequence). The CDR3 DNA reads TGCAGTGCAGGTGGACAGGGATCAACTAGCGGGAGATGGGACTACGAGCAGTACTTC. Translated: CSAGGQGSTSGRWDYEQYF.

The chain carries TRBV4-1 and TRBJ2-5; D unresolved. CDR1 and CDR2 (germline): MGHRA, YSYEKL. CDR3 length equals 15 residues. The germline V and J ends were trimmed by 0 bases and 3 bases, with 11 bases remaining between them. The CDR3 protein is CASSQEFRLKETQYF. Written as DNA, the CDR3 is TGCGCCAGCAGCCAAGAGTTTCGTTTAAAAGAGACCCAGTACTTC.

This chain connects TRBV7-2 to TRBJ2-7; the D gene is possibly TRBD2 (5 bases). The better agreement between TRBJ2-5 and the DNA end casts doubt on the J call. The CDR3 runs 15 residues. CDR1 and CDR2 (germline): SGHTA, FQGNSA. CDR3 DNA sequence: TGTGCCAGCAGCTTGGGAGTCGTGCAATATGAGACCCAGTACTTC. This gives the protein CASSLGVVQYETQYF.

The V and J genes are TRBV12-3 or TRBV12-4 and TRBJ1-2, with TRBD1 as a possible D gene (6 bases). The CDR3 contains 14 residues. V was pared by 6 bases and J by 4 bases, with 15 bases between. This CDR3 reads CASSPTGFGYGYTF. In nucleotides, the CDR3 is TGTGCCAGCAGCCCGACAGGTTTTGGCTATGGCTACACCTTC.

V gene TRBV29-1 combines with J gene TRBJ2-3, with D possibly TRBD2 on 6 matching bases. The germline V gene encodes CDR1 SQVTM and CDR2 ANQGSEA. This CDR3 has 13 residues. Trimming took 6 bases from V and 1 from J, leaving 11 bases between them. The CDR3 loop reads CSVERVGTDTQYF. DNA of the CDR3: TGCAGCGTCGAGCGGGTTGGCACAGATACGCAGTATTTT.

V usage is TRBV4-3 and J usage is TRBJ2-1; 11 bases map to TRBD2. V was clipped by 1 base and J by 0 bases; unmatched bases: 5. The germline CDR1 and CDR2 sequences are LGHNA and YSLEER. There are 18 residues in the CDR3. In DNA, the CDR3 is TGCGCCAGCAGCCAAGCACTAGCGGGAGTAATCTCCTACAATGAGCAGTTCTTC. It codes for CASSQALAGVISYNEQFF.

This clonotype appeared once. CDR3 in amino acids: CASSLQVESTEAFF. The CDR3 DNA reads as TGTGCCAGCAGCTTACAGGTGGAGAGCACTGAAGCTTTCTTT. The rearrangement uses TRBV11-2 and TRBJ1-1, with no clear D. V was trimmed by 2 bases and J by 4 bases, leaving 11 bases between them. This CDR3 is built from 14 residues. Germline CDR1 reads SGHAT; CDR2 reads FQNNGV.

This clonotype turned up a few times. The CDR3: CASSSSGRENTEAFF. DNA for the CDR3: TGTGCCAGCAGCTCCAGCGGGAGGGAGAACACTGAAGCTTTCTTT. V and J are TRBV7-2 and TRBJ1-1; D uncertain. The CDR3 totals 15 residues. The V end lost 4 bases, the J end lost 1 base, and 13 bases lay between the germline ends. Germline V gene lookup returns CDR1 SGHTA and CDR2 FQGNSA.